The 32 T cell receptor beta chains given below trace back to one sample, sequenced in a study of blood T cell repertoires in COVID-19. The protocol was immunoSEQ multiplex PCR, while the TCRdb copy is restricted to in-frame clones and leaves out a portion. The sample shows 200,000 to 250,000 clones, nearly 90% of them seen only once. Input material: PBMCs or T cells enriched from blood (not recorded which). These receptors were taken from a young man who had recovered from COVID-19.

The chain is built from TRBV4-3 and TRBJ1-1, with no clear D. The CDR3 contains 14 residues. CDR1 is LGHNA, CDR2 YSLEER, per germline. V shed 0 bases and J shed 8 bases, with 13 bases lying between them. The CDR3 bases are TGCGCCAGCAGCCAAGATGTATCGGGTTGGGAAGCTTTCTTT. It codes for CASSQDVSGWEAFF.

The gene calls are TRBV5-1 and TRBJ1-6; 8 nucleotides agree with TRBD1. There are 16 residues in the CDR3. In germline, CDR1 is SGHRS, CDR2 YFSETQ. Trimming at V came to 0 bases and at J to 7 bases, leaving 6 bases not matched to a gene. CDR3 sequence (DNA): TGCGCCAGCAGCTTGGGTGGACAGGGCGGAAATTCACCCCTCCACTTT. Translated: CASSLGGQGGNSPLHF.

The CDR3, as DNA: TGTGCCAGCAGTTACTCGATCGGGGAGGGTCGGCCTGAAGCTTTCTTT. Amino acids: CASSYSIGEGRPEAFF. The chain employs TRBV6-5 and TRBJ1-1; D is unclear. The germline V gene has CDR1 MNHEY and CDR2 SVGAGI. Trimming stripped 0 bases from V and 6 bases from J, with 17 bases between. The CDR3 contains 16 residues.

This clone was counted between two and nine times. The chain couples TRBV7-2 to TRBJ1-2, with 8 bases lining up with TRBD1. The CDR3 has 16 amino acids. Looked up from germline, CDR1 is SGHTA and CDR2 is FQGNSA. The V segment lost 5 bases and the J segment 2 bases; nucleotides outside the gene matches: 10. CDR3 bases: TGTGCCAGCAGCACCTCCCCGAGGACAGGGAACTATGGCTACACCTTC. This encodes CASSTSPRTGNYGYTF.

J is TRBJ2-6 and V is TRBV29-1; 7 positions agree with TRBD1. Germline values: CDR1 SQVTM, CDR2 ANQGSEA. V trimming: 6 bases; J trimming: 4 bases; junction bases outside the gene matches: 3. The CDR3 totals 13 residues. The CDR3, as DNA: TGCAGCGTGGGGACAGCGGGGGCCAACGTCCTGACTTTC. Translating it yields CSVGTAGANVLTF.

The gene calls are TRBV7-2 and TRBJ1-2, with D hard to call. The CDR3 is made up of 15 amino acids. Trimming shortened V by 8 bases and J by 2 bases, and 18 bases separated the two germline ends. Germline assignment: CDR1 SGHTA and CDR2 FQGNSA. The CDR3 DNA reads as TGTGCCAGCGCACTACCTAGCGGAGCGAACTATGGCTACACCTTC. This codes for CASALPSGANYGYTF.

The chain uses TRBV5-6 and TRBJ2-7, with 7 nucleotides matching TRBD2. With V trimmed by 4 bases and J by 7 bases, 20 bases remained unmatched. The CDR3 has 17 residues. The germline CDR1 and CDR2 sequences are SGHDT and YYEEEE. The CDR3 loop is CASSLRVSGTVPREQYF. CDR3 sequence (DNA): TGTGCCAGCAGCCTCAGGGTCAGCGGGACGGTACCGCGGGAGCAGTACTTC.

The table lists this clone with a few counts. The CDR3: CASSSGTGPPEQFF. Here the CDR3 DNA reads TGTGCCAGCAGTTCCGGGACAGGGCCCCCTGAGCAGTTCTTC. J is TRBJ2-1 and V is TRBV6-5, with 9 nucleotides matching TRBD1. Germline CDR1 is MNHEY and CDR2 is SVGAGI. V lost 4 bases, J lost 9 bases, and 7 bases stayed unmatched. The CDR3 is made up of 14 amino acids.

The gene calls are TRBV7-2 and TRBJ1-5; perhaps TRBD1 as D (6 bases). V was trimmed by 2 bases and J by 3 bases, leaving 11 bases between them. The length of the CDR3 is 15 residues. Germline V gives CDR1 SGHTA, CDR2 FQGNSA. The CDR3 DNA follows: TGTGCCAGCAGCTTAAGAGGGGGTGACAATCAGCCCCAGCATTTT. It specifies CASSLRGGDNQPQHF.

This chain uses TRBV27 with TRBJ2-7, with 7 bases lining up with TRBD2. This CDR3 is built from 17 residues. Trimming took 6 bases from V and 7 from J; bases not matched to a gene: 21. Per germline, CDR1 MNHEY and CDR2 SMNVEV (reference sequence). CDR3 sequence reads: CASSSRPGRGGAGEQYF. CDR3 nucleotides: TGTGCCAGCAGCTCGCGCCCCGGGCGCGGGGGTGCGGGTGAGCAGTACTTC.

The chain is built from TRBV10-3 and TRBJ2-3; TRBD1 is a possible D gene (5 bases). The CDR3 runs to 15 residues. The germline CDR1 and CDR2 sequences are ENHRY and SYGVKD. Trimming stripped 6 bases from V and 2 bases from J, with 15 bases between. As DNA, the CDR3 is TGTGCCATCAGATCAACAGGAAAGAACACAGATACGCAGTATTTT. Translating it yields CAIRSTGKNTDTQYF.

This clone was detected once. The rearrangement links TRBV7-9 to TRBJ1-2; no clear D. Trimming pared 5 bases from V and 4 bases from J, leaving 11 bases between. This CDR3 is built from 13 residues. Looked up from germline, CDR1 is SEHNR and CDR2 is FQNEAQ (reference sequence). This chain's CDR3 is CASSLDAAYGYTF. The CDR3 coding sequence is TGTGCCAGCAGCCTAGATGCGGCCTATGGCTACACCTTC.

The chain links TRBV7-2 to TRBJ1-3; D unclear. Trimming stripped 4 bases from V and 4 bases from J, with 2 bases between. Looked up from germline, CDR1 is SGHTA and CDR2 is FQGNSA. This CDR3 has 11 residues. In DNA form, the CDR3 reads TGTGCCAGCAGCTCGGGAAACACCATATATTTT. It yields the protein CASSSGNTIYF.

This chain joins TRBV28 and TRBJ2-1; 10 bases agree with TRBD2. The CDR3 consists of 18 residues. Germline lookup yields CDR1 MDHEN and CDR2 SYDVKM. V gave up 5 bases and J gave up 1 base; unmatched junction bases: 11. CDR3 region: CASSEPPSGRASYNEQFF. CDR3 in DNA: TGTGCCAGCAGTGAACCGCCCAGCGGGAGGGCTTCCTACAATGAGCAGTTCTTC.

This chain links TRBV28 with TRBJ2-2, with TRBD1 identical over 9 bases. Germline CDR1 is MDHEN and CDR2 is SYDVKM. J lost 6 bases, V lost 6 bases, and 2 bases had no gene match. CDR3 length equals 13 residues. The CDR3 DNA follows: TGTGCCAGCAGACGACAGGGGGCCGGGGAGCTGTTTTTT. It translates to CASRRQGAGELFF.

The chain combines TRBV7-9 with TRBJ2-1; D is perhaps TRBD1 (7 bases). CDR3 length equals 14 residues. The V gene lost 6 bases and the J gene lost 8 bases, with 17 bases spanning the gap. The germline V gene has CDR1 SEHNR and CDR2 FQNEAQ (reference sequence). The CDR3 protein is CASRAEGAGYEQFF. In nucleotides, the CDR3 is TGTGCCAGCAGGGCGGAGGGGGCCGGGTATGAGCAGTTCTTC.

The V and J genes are TRBV5-1 and TRBJ2-7; the match to TRBD1 covers 12 bases. This CDR3 contains 18 residues. J lost 3 bases, V lost 4 bases, and 14 bases had no gene match. Germline values: CDR1 SGHRS, CDR2 YFSETQ. CDR3 bases: TGCGCCAGCAGCGATTATCGGAGGGGACAGGGGGCTTTCTACGAGCAGTACTTC. It is translated as CASSDYRRGQGAFYEQYF.

J is TRBJ2-5 and V is TRBV19; 9 nucleotides match TRBD2. V trimming: 6 bases; J trimming: 5 bases; junction bases outside the gene matches: 13. This CDR3 is built from 16 residues. Per germline, CDR1 LNHDA and CDR2 SQIVND (reference sequence). CDR3 residues: CASSPQGISGSETQYF. In DNA form, the CDR3 reads TGTGCCAGTAGCCCTCAGGGGATTAGCGGGAGTGAGACCCAGTACTTC.

The chain carries TRBV5-1 and TRBJ1-1; 7 bases map to TRBD1. The CDR3 contains 15 residues. Unmatched junction bases numbered 12, after V lost 3 bases and J lost 7 bases. The germline gives CDR1 SGHRS, CDR2 YFSETQ. The CDR3, as DNA: TGCGCCAGCAGCTCAGGGGGACGTCGGCCACATGAAGCTTTCTTT. Residues: CASSSGGRRPHEAFF.

The V gene is TRBV25-1, the J gene TRBJ2-1; 9 bases fit TRBD1. V shed 5 bases and J 9 bases; nucleotides not matched to a gene: 11. Germline CDR1 is MGHDK and CDR2 is SYGVNS. The CDR3 is made up of 15 amino acids. In nucleotides, the CDR3 is TGTGCCAGCAGTAAACCGGGACAGGGCTTTCGTGAGCAGTTCTTC. This translates into CASSKPGQGFREQFF.

V usage is TRBV7-9 and J usage is TRBJ1-2; a weak D match, TRBD1 (5 bases). The CDR3 extends over 15 amino acids. The V end lost 2 bases, the J end lost 4 bases, and 14 bases lay between the germline ends. The germline V gene encodes CDR1 SEHNR and CDR2 FQNEAQ (reference sequence). CDR3 sequence reads: CASSLLSSRVYGYTF. DNA of the CDR3: TGTGCCAGCAGCTTATTATCATCCAGGGTCTATGGCTACACCTTC.

This chain links TRBV28 with TRBJ2-3, with 8 bases aligning to TRBD2. Per the germline V gene, CDR1 is MDHEN and CDR2 is SYDVKM. The CDR3 has 15 residues. The V gene end was trimmed by 3 bases and the J gene end by 2 bases; junction bases not matched to a gene: 4. CDR3 DNA sequence: TGTGCCAGCAGTTTGGCGGGGGGTACCACAGATACGCAGTATTTT. Protein product: CASSLAGGTTDTQYF. The full variable domain, with the rest looked up from reference TRBV28 and TRBJ2-3, is DVKVTQSSRYLVKRTGEKVFLECVQDMDHENMFWYRQDPGLGLRLIYFSYDVKMKEKGDIPEGYSVSREKKERFSLILESASTNQTSMYLCASSLAGGTTDTQYFGPGTRLTVL.

The chain employs TRBV28 and TRBJ1-6; 7 bases are a match to TRBD1. CDR1 MDHEN and CDR2 SYDVKM come from the germline V gene. The ends lost 1 base at V and 10 bases at J; junction bases unmatched: 4. The CDR3 is 14 residues long. This CDR3 reads CASSLSQGESPLHF. CDR3 in DNA: TGTGCCAGCAGTTTATCCCAGGGGGAATCACCCCTCCACTTT.

The genes are TRBV7-2 and TRBJ2-1; a weak D match, TRBD2 (6 bases). The ends were cut back, 5 bases at V and 9 bases at J, with 17 bases in the middle. The length of the CDR3 is 14 residues. The V gene's germline CDR1 is SGHTA and CDR2 FQGNSA. CDR3 DNA sequence: TGTGCCAGCAGCGTCGCGGGGCTAACTGGTGAGCAGTTCTTC. This encodes CASSVAGLTGEQFF.

The chain combines TRBV27 with TRBJ1-2; TRBD1 matches 9 bases. Germline V gives CDR1 MNHEY, CDR2 SMNVEV (reference sequence). The CDR3 is 15 amino acids. With V trimmed by 6 bases and J by 4 bases, 9 bases remained unmatched. The CDR3 protein is CASSDRGTGFYGYTF. Here the CDR3 DNA reads TGTGCCAGCAGCGACCGAGGGACAGGGTTCTATGGCTACACCTTC.

The chain has TRBV5-1 and TRBJ2-1, with D perhaps matching TRBD2 (6 bases). The CDR3 spans 14 residues. Germline V gene lookup returns CDR1 SGHRS and CDR2 YFSETQ. Between the trimmed V and J ends, which lost 4 bases and 4 bases, there was a span of 12 bases. The CDR3 sequence is CASSPGDFYNEQFF. As DNA, the CDR3 is TGCGCCAGCAGCCCGGGGGACTTTTACAATGAGCAGTTCTTC. The full variable domain, completed using reference TRBV5-1 and TRBJ2-1, is KAGVTQTPRYLIKTRGQQVTLSCSPISGHRSVSWYQQTPGQGLQFLFEYFSETQRNKGNFPGRFSGRQFSNSRSEMNVSTLELGDSALYLCASSPGDFYNEQFFGPGTRLTVL.

The J gene is TRBJ2-1, the V gene TRBV27; 9 nucleotides align to TRBD1. V trimming: 4 bases; J trimming: 6 bases; junction bases outside the gene matches: 7. Germline V gene sequence: CDR1 MNHEY, CDR2 SMNVEV (reference sequence). CDR3 length: 15 amino acids. The CDR3 DNA reads as TGTGCCAGCAGTTCGACAGGGGGTCGATTCAATGAGCAGTTCTTC. This encodes CASSSTGGRFNEQFF.

The chain carries TRBV10-3 and TRBJ2-2; no reliable D call. The CDR3 extends over 16 amino acids. V was cut by 2 bases and J by 2 bases, with 12 bases left in between. Per germline, CDR1 ENHRY and CDR2 SYGVKD. For the CDR3, the DNA is TGTGCCATCAGTGAGCTACCGATTAAAAACACCGGGGAGCTGTTTTTT. Translated, it gives CAISELPIKNTGELFF.

The J gene is TRBJ1-1, the V gene TRBV6-2 or TRBV6-3; 8 bases fit TRBD1. The J segment lost 1 base and the V segment lost 5 bases, leaving 3 bases of the junction unmatched. The CDR3 runs to 14 residues. The germline V gene has CDR1 MNHEY and CDR2 SVGEGT. The CDR3 sequence: CASSLTGGNTEAFF. DNA for the CDR3: TGTGCCAGCAGTCTCACAGGGGGGAACACTGAAGCTTTCTTT.

The chain couples TRBV6-4 to TRBJ2-5; 8 nucleotides line up with TRBD1. Losses at the gene ends were 4 bases for V and 5 bases for J; bases not matched to a gene: 12. CDR1 is MRHNA and CDR2 is SNTAGT in the germline V gene. The CDR3 has 16 residues. The CDR3 DNA sequence: TGTGCCAGCAGTGGCTCACTGACAGGGGTCGGGGAGACCCAGTACTTC. Translating it yields CASSGSLTGVGETQYF.

CDR3 DNA: TGTGCCAGCAGCCAAGATCGCGGGATAGGCCACGAGCAGTACTTC. This sequence encodes CASSQDRGIGHEQYF. V and J are TRBV3-1 (or the pseudogene TRBV3-2) and TRBJ2-7, with D maybe TRBD2 (6 bases). The germline gives CDR1 LGHDT, CDR2 YNNKEL (reference sequence). V was cut by 0 bases and J by 5 bases, with 14 bases left in between. The CDR3 has 15 residues.

DNA for the CDR3: TGTGCCAGCAGCTTAGCGGCAGGCGGGCTAGCGGGGCATGAGCAGTTCTTC. Encoded protein: CASSLAAGGLAGHEQFF. The chain is built from TRBV7-2 and TRBJ2-1; 9 positions agree with TRBD2. Unmatched junction bases numbered 11, after V lost 0 bases and J lost 8 bases. Looked up from germline, CDR1 is SGHTA and CDR2 is FQGNSA. The length of the CDR3 is 17 residues.